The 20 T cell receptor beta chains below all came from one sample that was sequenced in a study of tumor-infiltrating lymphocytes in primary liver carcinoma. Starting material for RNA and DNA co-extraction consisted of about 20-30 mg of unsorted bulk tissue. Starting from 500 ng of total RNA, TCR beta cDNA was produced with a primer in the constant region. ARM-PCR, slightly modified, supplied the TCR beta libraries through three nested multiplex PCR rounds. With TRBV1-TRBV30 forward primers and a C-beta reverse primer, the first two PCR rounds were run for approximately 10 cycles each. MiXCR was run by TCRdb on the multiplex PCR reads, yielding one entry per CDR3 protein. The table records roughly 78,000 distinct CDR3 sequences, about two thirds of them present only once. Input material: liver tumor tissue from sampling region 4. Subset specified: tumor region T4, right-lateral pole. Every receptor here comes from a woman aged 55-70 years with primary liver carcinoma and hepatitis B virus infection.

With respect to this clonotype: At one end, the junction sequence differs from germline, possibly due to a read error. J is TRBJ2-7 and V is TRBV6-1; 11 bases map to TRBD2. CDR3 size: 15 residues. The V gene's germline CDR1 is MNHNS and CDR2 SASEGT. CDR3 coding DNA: TGTGCTAGCAGTGGAGGTAGCGGGGGGGGCTACGAGCAGTACTTC. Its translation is CASSGGSGGGYEQYF.

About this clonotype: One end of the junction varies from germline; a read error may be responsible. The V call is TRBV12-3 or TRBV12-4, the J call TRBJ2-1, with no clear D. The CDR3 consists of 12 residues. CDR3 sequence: CATAYGYKEQFF. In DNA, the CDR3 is TGTGCCACCGCCTATGGATACAAAGAGCAGTTCTTC.

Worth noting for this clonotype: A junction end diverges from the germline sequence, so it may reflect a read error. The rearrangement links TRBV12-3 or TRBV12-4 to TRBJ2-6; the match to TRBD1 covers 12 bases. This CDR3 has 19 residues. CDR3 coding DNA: TGTGCTAGCAGTCCCGGGACAGGGGGCGCCTTTTCTGGGGCCAACGTCCAGACTTTC. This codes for CASSPGTGGAFSGANVQTF.

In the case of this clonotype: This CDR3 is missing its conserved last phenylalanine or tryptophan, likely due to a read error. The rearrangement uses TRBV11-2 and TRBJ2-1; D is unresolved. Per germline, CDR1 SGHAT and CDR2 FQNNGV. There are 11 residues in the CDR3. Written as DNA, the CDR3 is TGTGCCGGCAGCACGAACTATGAGCAGTTCCTC. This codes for CAGSTNYEQFL.

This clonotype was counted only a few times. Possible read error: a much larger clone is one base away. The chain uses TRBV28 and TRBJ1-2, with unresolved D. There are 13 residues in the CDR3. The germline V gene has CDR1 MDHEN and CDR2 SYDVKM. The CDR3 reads CVSSLNGPYGYTF. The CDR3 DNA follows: TGTGTCAGCAGTTTAAACGGGCCGTATGGCTACACCTTC.

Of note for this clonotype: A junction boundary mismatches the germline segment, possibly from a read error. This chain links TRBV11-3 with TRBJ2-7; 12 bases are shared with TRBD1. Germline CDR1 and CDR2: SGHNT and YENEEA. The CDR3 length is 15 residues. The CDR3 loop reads CASSLGTGGSPEQYF. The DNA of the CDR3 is TGTGCCAGTAGCTTAGGGACAGGGGGCTCCCCCGAGCAGTATTTC.

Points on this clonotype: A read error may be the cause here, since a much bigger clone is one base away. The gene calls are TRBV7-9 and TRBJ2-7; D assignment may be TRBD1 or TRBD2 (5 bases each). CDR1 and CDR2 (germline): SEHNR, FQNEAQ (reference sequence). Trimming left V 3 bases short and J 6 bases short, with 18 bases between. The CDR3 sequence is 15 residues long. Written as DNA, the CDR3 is TGTGCCAGCAGCTTCTGGGAAAGGACAACTAGCGAGCAGTACTTC. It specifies CASSFWERTTSEQYF.

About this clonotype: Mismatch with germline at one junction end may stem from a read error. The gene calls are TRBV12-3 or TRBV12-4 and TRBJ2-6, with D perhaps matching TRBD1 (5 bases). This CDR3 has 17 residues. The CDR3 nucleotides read TGTGCCAGAAGTCCTCCCCGGGCCTACTCTGGGGCCAACATCCTGGCTTTC. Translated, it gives CARSPPRAYSGANILAF.

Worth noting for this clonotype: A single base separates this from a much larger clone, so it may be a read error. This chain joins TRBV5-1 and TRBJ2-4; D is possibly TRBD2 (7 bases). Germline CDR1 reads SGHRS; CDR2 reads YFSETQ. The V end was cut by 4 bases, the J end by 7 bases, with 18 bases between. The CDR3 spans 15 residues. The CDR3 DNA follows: TGCGCCAGCAGCCCCGGAGGGGGGGCGGGGAACATTCAGTACTTC. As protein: CASSPGGGAGNIQYF. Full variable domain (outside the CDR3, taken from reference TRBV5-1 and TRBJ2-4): KAGVTQTPRYLIKTRGQQVTLSCSPISGHRSVSWYQQTPGQGLQFLFEYFSETQRNKGNFPGRFSGRQFSNSRSEMNVSTLELGDSALYLCASSPGGGAGNIQYFGAGTRLSVL.

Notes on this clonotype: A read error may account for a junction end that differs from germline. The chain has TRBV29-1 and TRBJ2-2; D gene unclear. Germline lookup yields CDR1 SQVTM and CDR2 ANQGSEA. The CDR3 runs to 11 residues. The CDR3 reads CSVTMAGELFF. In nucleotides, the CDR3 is TGCAGCGTCACCATGGCTGGGGAACTGTTTTTT.

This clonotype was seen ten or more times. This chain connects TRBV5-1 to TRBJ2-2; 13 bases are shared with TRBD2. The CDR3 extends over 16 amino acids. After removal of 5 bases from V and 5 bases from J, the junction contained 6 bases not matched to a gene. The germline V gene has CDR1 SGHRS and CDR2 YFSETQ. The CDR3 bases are TGCGCCAGCAGGCGTACGGGACTAGCGGGGACCGGGGAGCTGTTTTTT. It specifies CASRRTGLAGTGELFF.

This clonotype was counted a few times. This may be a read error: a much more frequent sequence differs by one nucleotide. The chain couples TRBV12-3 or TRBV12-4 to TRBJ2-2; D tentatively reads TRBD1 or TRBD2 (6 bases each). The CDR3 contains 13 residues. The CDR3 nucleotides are TGTGCCAGCAGTTTGGAGGCCGGAGGGGGGCTGTTTTTT. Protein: CASSLEAGGGLFF.

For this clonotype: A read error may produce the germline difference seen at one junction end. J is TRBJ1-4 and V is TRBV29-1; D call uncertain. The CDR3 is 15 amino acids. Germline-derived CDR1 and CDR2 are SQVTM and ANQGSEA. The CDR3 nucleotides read TGCAGCGTTTCGGCCCGGGGTCGGACTAATGAAAAACTGCTTTTT. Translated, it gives CSVSARGRTNEKLLF.

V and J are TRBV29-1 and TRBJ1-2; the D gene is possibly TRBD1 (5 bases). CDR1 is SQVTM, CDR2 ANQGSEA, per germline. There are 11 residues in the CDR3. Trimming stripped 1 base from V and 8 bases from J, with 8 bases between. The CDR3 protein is CSVEGGRGYTF. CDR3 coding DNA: TGCAGCGTTGAAGGGGGCAGGGGCTACACCTTC.

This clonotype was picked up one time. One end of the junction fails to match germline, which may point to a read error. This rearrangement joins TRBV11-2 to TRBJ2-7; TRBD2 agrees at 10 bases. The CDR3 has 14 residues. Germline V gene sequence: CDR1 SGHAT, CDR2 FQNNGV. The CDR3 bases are TGTGCCAACAGCCCCCCTTCAGGGACTAGCGTGCAGTACTTC. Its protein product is CANSPPSGTSVQYF.

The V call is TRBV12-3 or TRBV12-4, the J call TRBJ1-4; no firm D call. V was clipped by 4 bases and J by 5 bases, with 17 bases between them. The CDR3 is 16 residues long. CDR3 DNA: TGTGCCAGCAGTTCCAGAGGATACAAGAGCAATGAAAAACTGTTTTTT. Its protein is CASSSRGYKSNEKLFF.

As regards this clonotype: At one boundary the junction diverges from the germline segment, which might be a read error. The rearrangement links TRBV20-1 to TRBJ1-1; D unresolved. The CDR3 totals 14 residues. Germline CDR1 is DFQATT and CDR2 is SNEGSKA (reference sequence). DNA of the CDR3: TGCAGTACTAGAGAGTGGAAGGGTAACACTGAAGCTTTCTTT. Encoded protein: CSTREWKGNTEAFF.

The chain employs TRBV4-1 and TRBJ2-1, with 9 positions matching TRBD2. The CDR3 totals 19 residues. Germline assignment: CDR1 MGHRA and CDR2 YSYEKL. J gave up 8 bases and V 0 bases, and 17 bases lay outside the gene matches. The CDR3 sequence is CASSQDSLTVETSGYEQFF. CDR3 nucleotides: TGCGCCAGCAGCCAAGACTCCCTGACGGTAGAGACTAGCGGATATGAGCAGTTCTTC.

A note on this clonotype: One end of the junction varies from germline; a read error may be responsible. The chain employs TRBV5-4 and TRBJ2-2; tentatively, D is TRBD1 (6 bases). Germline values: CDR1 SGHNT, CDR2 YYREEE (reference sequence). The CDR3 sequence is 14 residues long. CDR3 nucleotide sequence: TGTACCAGCAGCTTGGGGACAAGTCCCGGGAAGCTGTTTTTT. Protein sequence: CTSSLGTSPGKLFF. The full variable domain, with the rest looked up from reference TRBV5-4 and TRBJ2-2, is ETGVTQSPTHLIKTRGQQVTLRCSSQSGHNTVSWYQQALGQGPQFIFQYYREEENGRGNFPPRFSGLQFPNYSSELNVNALELDDSALYLCTSSLGTSPGKLFFGEGSRLTVL.

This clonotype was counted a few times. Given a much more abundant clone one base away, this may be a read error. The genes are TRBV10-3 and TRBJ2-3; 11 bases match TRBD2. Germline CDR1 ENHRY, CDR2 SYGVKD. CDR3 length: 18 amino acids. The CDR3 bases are TGTGCCATCAGTGAGTCGACCCGAGGACTAGCGGGCACAGATACGCGGTATTTT. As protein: CAISESTRGLAGTDTRYF.